Below are 16 T cell receptor beta chains sequenced from a single sample in a study of cytotoxic CD8 clonotypes in ibrutinib-treated CLL. Assay used: immunoSEQ multiplex PCR; TCRdb lists only in-frame clones, some missing. The data hold some 24,000 clones, with 78% observed a single time. The sequencing used PBMCs, collected before ibrutinib treatment. The source of these receptors is a human donor with chronic lymphocytic leukemia.

The chain is built from TRBV9 and TRBJ2-3; unclear D gene. V lost 3 bases to trimming and J lost 4 bases, with 9 bases between them. From germline, CDR1 is SGDLS and CDR2 YYNGEE. The CDR3 length is 13 residues. The CDR3 loop reads CASSDPPPDTQYF. The CDR3 nucleotides are TGTGCCAGCAGCGACCCCCCCCCAGATACGCAGTATTTT.

This chain connects TRBV9 to TRBJ2-3, with TRBD2 matching over 10 bases. CDR1 is SGDLS, CDR2 YYNGEE, per germline. The CDR3 covers 15 residues. The J segment lost 4 bases and the V segment lost 5 bases, leaving 7 bases of the junction unmatched. CDR3: CASRASGSWADTQYF. DNA for the CDR3: TGTGCCAGCAGGGCTAGCGGGAGTTGGGCAGATACGCAGTATTTT.

V usage is TRBV28 and J usage is TRBJ1-2; 9 bases line up with TRBD1. The junction had 11 bases not matched to a gene; V was cut back by 5 bases and J by 4 bases. The CDR3 sequence is 16 residues long. Per germline, CDR1 MDHEN and CDR2 SYDVKM. As DNA, the CDR3 is TGTGCCAGCAGTCCGCTACAGGGGGCGCCGGTCTATGGCTACACCTTC. It yields the protein CASSPLQGAPVYGYTF.

The sample holds one count of this clone. The chain couples TRBV5-1 to TRBJ1-3; D is possibly TRBD1 (5 bases). V was cut by 0 bases and J by 0 bases, with 13 bases left in between. Germline V gives CDR1 SGHRS, CDR2 YFSETQ. The CDR3 is 17 amino acids. The DNA of the CDR3 is TGCGCCAGCAGCTTGGCCGTGGGGGACTCCTCTGGAAACACCATATATTTT. Protein sequence: CASSLAVGDSSGNTIYF.

The V and J genes are TRBV27 and TRBJ2-7; 9 nucleotides align to TRBD1. This CDR3 contains 13 residues. CDR1 is MNHEY and CDR2 is SMNVEV in the germline V gene (reference sequence). V was pared by 5 bases and J by 4 bases, with 3 bases of the junction left unmatched. The CDR3 DNA is TGTGCCAGCAGTGACAGGGGGTTATACGAGCAGTACTTC. This encodes CASSDRGLYEQYF.

This clone was seen a single time. The genes are TRBV6-1 and TRBJ1-1; a weak D match, TRBD1 (5 bases). CDR1 is MNHNS and CDR2 is SASEGT in the germline V gene. CDR3 length equals 13 residues. V shed 4 bases and J shed 7 bases, with 13 bases lying between them. The CDR3 loop is CASSVGVYGEAFF. CDR3 in DNA: TGTGCCAGCAGTGTAGGGGTCTATGGTGAAGCTTTCTTT.

This clone was detected only a few times. The same CDR3 arises from other DNA sequences in this sample as well. The rearrangement joins TRBV7-8 to TRBJ2-7, with 9 bases lining up with TRBD2. This CDR3 is built from 11 residues. The junction had 2 bases not matched to a gene; V was cut back by 7 bases and J by 7 bases. CDR1 and CDR2 from the germline V gene are SGHVS and FQNEAQ. The CDR3: CASTLAGEQYF. The CDR3 coding sequence is TGTGCCAGCACCCTAGCGGGGGAGCAGTACTTC.

The chain carries TRBV2 and TRBJ2-3; 8 bases map to TRBD2. The CDR3 is 16 residues long. J gave up 3 bases and V 6 bases, and 11 bases lay outside the gene matches. Germline assignment: CDR1 SNHLY and CDR2 FYNNEI. CDR3: CASSQGVAGWTDTQYF. The DNA for the CDR3 is TGTGCCAGCAGCCAAGGGGTAGCGGGATGGACAGATACGCAGTATTTT.

This clone appeared a few times. The chain carries TRBV6-1 and TRBJ2-6; D perhaps matches TRBD1 (5 bases). V was trimmed by 3 bases and J by 0 bases, leaving 6 bases between them. This CDR3 has 15 amino acids. Germline V CDR1 and CDR2: MNHNS, SASEGT. The DNA of the CDR3 is TGTGCCAGCAGTGAGACAGACTCTGGGGCCAACGTCCTGACTTTC. This gives the protein CASSETDSGANVLTF.

This chain uses TRBV7-9 with TRBJ1-3; the match to TRBD1 covers 9 bases. Germline CDR1 SEHNR, CDR2 FQNEAQ (reference sequence). The CDR3 runs 17 residues. After removal of 4 bases from V and 2 bases from J, the junction contained 9 bases not matched to a gene. The CDR3 protein is CASSSNAGQGAGNTIYF. The CDR3 bases are TGTGCCAGCAGCTCCAATGCGGGACAGGGCGCTGGAAACACCATATATTTT.

This chain links TRBV11-3 with TRBJ1-1, with D hard to call. This CDR3 is built from 13 residues. Trimming removed 3 bases from V and 1 base from J, with 6 bases in between. Germline V gene data show CDR1 as SGHNT and CDR2 as YENEEA. The CDR3, as DNA: TGTGCCAGCAGCTTGGACGGGAACACTGAAGCTTTCTTT. Its protein is CASSLDGNTEAFF.

The CDR3 coding sequence is TGTGCCAGCAGCTTGGCTAGCGTCTACGAGCAGTACTTC. It is translated as CASSLASVYEQYF. This chain joins TRBV5-6 and TRBJ2-7; tentative D call: TRBD2 (6 bases). The CDR3 runs to 13 residues. V gave up 0 bases and J gave up 3 bases, with 7 bases separating them. Germline V CDR1 and CDR2: SGHDT, YYEEEE.

This chain uses TRBV19 with TRBJ1-5; 7 bases line up with TRBD1. The CDR3 extends over 16 amino acids. Germline loops: CDR1 LNHDA, CDR2 SQIVND (reference sequence). The V segment lost 8 bases and the J segment 0 bases; nucleotides outside the gene matches: 10. The CDR3 DNA follows: TGTGCCAGTCAGATAGGGGGCAGCCATAGCAATCAGCCCCAGCATTTT. It encodes CASQIGGSHSNQPQHF. The full variable domain, completed using reference TRBV19 and TRBJ1-5, is DGGITQSPKYLFRKEGQNVTLSCEQNLNHDAMYWYRQDPGQGLRLIYYSQIVNDFQKGDIAEGYSVSREKKESFPLTVTSAQKNPTAFYLCASQIGGSHSNQPQHFGDGTRLSIL.

The table lists this clone with a few counts. The chain links TRBV19 to TRBJ2-3, with 10 bases fitting TRBD2. V was pared by 10 bases and J by 0 bases, with 4 bases of the junction left unmatched. The CDR3 spans 14 residues. Germline loops: CDR1 LNHDA, CDR2 SQIVND (reference sequence). The chain's CDR3 is CATATSGSTDTQYF. The CDR3 DNA sequence: TGTGCCACCGCGACTAGCGGGAGCACAGATACGCAGTATTTT. The full variable domain, completed using reference TRBV19 and TRBJ2-3, is DGGITQSPKYLFRKEGQNVTLSCEQNLNHDAMYWYRQDPGQGLRLIYYSQIVNDFQKGDIAEGYSVSREKKESFPLTVTSAQKNPTAFYLCATATSGSTDTQYFGPGTRLTVL.

In nucleotides, the CDR3 is TGTGCTAGTGGGCGACCCGAGGTCGCGACCCAGTACTTC. It encodes CASGRPEVATQYF. The chain is built from TRBV12-5 and TRBJ2-5; D uncertain. Trimming removed 6 bases from V and 7 bases from J, with 15 bases in between. Looked up from germline, CDR1 is LGHNT and CDR2 is FRNRAP. The CDR3 totals 13 residues.

The rearrangement joins TRBV6-4 to TRBJ2-3; 11 bases fit TRBD2. CDR3 length: 16 residues. Germline V gene lookup returns CDR1 MRHNA and CDR2 SNTAGT. V lost 5 bases to trimming and J lost 2 bases; unmatched junction nucleotides: 6. The CDR3 region is CASSPGLAGDTDTQYF. DNA of the CDR3: TGTGCCAGCAGTCCCGGACTAGCGGGTGACACAGATACGCAGTATTTT.